This T cell receptor beta chain is from a study of naive and memory T cell subsets. Treatment meaning: skin biopsy from PPD injection site in Mantoux-positive individual. An oligonucleotide containing a UMI was ligated to the 3' end of TCR cDNA. Unsorted total RNA, about 1 to 1,100 ng, was DNase treated before reverse transcription. This CDR3 is built from 15 residues. J gave up 4 bases and V 3 bases, and 3 bases lay outside the gene matches. The SP2 primer and nested alpha and beta constant region primers amplified ligated cDNA in four rounds. Each CDR3 protein is one row after TCRdb ran MiXCR on the UMI-ligation and nested PCR reads. Of 20,000 to 25,000 distinct CDR3 sequences listed, 6% are singletons. In this sample, this clonotype turned up many times.

J is TRBJ2-1 and V is TRBV12-3 or TRBV12-4; 10 nucleotides align to TRBD2. The specimen was skin, collected from a tuberculin skin test site. The TCR originated in an adult in good health. CDR3 loop: CASSFLAGAYNEQFF. The CDR3 DNA sequence: TGTGCCAGCAGTTTTCTAGCGGGAGCGTACAATGAGCAGTTCTTC.